This T cell receptor beta chain was profiled in a study of beta chain features in type 1 diabetes. Study-level results: Moderate but significant shortening of TCRB CDR3s was recorded in all four CD4+ subsets from Type 1 diabetes patients.

This clone was seen more than once but under ten times. The antigen is not known. This CDR3 spans 12 amino acids. The ends lost 5 bases at V and 5 bases at J; junction bases unmatched: 2. CDR1 is MDHEN and CDR2 is SYDVKM in the germline V gene. Expressed TCRB transcripts were sequenced because the isolated RNA had all been reverse transcribed beforehand. Here immunoSEQ multiplex PCR was the method, and the copy in TCRdb shows in-frame clones only, minus some. The data hold 300,000 to 400,000 clones, with about 14% observed a single time. The chain uses TRBV28 and TRBJ1-2, with 7 bases lining up with TRBD1. This clonotype originated in a woman younger than 35 with type 1 diabetes. Sequencing used naive CD4+ T cells from blood. The CDR3 coding sequence is TGTGCCAGCAGTGGGACAGTTTATGGCTACACCTTC. This encodes CASSGTVYGYTF.